This T cell receptor (beta chain) was identified during a study of T cell responses to AZD1222 COVID-19 vaccine. The study's findings and limits: Most donors were white British and more were female, and clonal diversity was possibly underestimated. Reports say nearly half of spike-specific TCRs go after unmutated variant regions. CD4 TCRs covered the whole spike, strongest at regions 160-218 and 743-854.

A remark on this clone: No antigen is known for it. The junction does not match germline at one end; this may be a read error.

The repertoire was sequenced with immunoSEQ multiplex PCR; TCRdb's copy has only in-frame clones and lacks some. The profile shows about 85,000 clones, 70% to 90% of them singletons. Per germline, CDR1 MGHRA and CDR2 YSYEKL. The CDR3 has 17 amino acids. This clonotype originated in an adult in good health. The sample was peripheral blood, taken on day 0 of AZD1222 vaccination. The V call is TRBV4-1, the J call TRBJ1-1; TRBD1 aligns across 7 bases. The CDR3 loop reads CASRGSGMGQTNAEAFF. CDR3 in DNA: TGCGCCAGCAGGGGGTCAGGTATGGGACAGACGAACGCTGAAGCTTTCTTT.